The sample holds a few counts of the clone carrying this T cell receptor beta chain. The antigen is undetermined. Via MiXCR, TCRdb re-called the 5' RACE reads, giving one row per CDR3 protein. The data show around 120,000 distinct CDR3 sequences, 15% to 20% seen once. V was shortened by 5 bases and J by 4 bases, with 5 bases between the two germline ends. The CDR3 extends over 12 amino acids. Germline V CDR1 and CDR2: SGHVS, FNYEAQ. This record comes from a study of T-cell memory formation after mild COVID-19. Study details: Each donor largely had its own TCR clusters. Study observations and caveats: Of the contracting clones, CD4+ ones lay mainly in CM and EM, and CD8+ ones in EMRA. The study detected some responding clones in pre-infection memory, suggesting cross-reactive memory joined.

Sequencing used PBMCs or a T cell subset sorted from them (not recorded which). This clonotype originated in an adult woman who had mild COVID-19 (a few samples of this study predate the infection). Cell type and time point are not known. The V gene is TRBV7-6, the J gene TRBJ2-2, with D maybe TRBD2 (5 bases). The CDR3 bases are TGTGCCAGCAGCGGGAGCACCGGGGAGCTGTTTTTT. As protein: CASSGSTGELFF.